The entry below describes one T cell receptor (beta chain). Antigen: not known. The sample originates from a study of T cells in Graves' hyperthyroidism and ophthalmopathy. Study observations and caveats: Within blood appeared most thyroid clonotypes that had expanded above 0.001.

V shed 0 bases, J shed 2 bases, and the junction held 3 bases outside the gene matches. Germline values: CDR1 SGHDT, CDR2 YYEEEE. This CDR3 has 15 amino acids. Uncontrolled infection, other autoimmune disease, pregnancy or lactation disqualified patients from enrolment. From RNA transcripts, TCR beta CDR3 regions were amplified. Carried out on the TCR CDR3, a first-round RT-PCR used the HTBI primer set. One entry per CDR3 protein results from TCRdb running MiXCR on the multiplex PCR reads. Here the sample spans 450,000 to 650,000 distinct CDR3 sequences, more than 13% being singletons. The sequencing sample was made of blood. The V call is TRBV5-6, the J call TRBJ2-7, with 9 bases identical to TRBD1. The origin of this receptor is a woman under 30 with Graves' ophthalmopathy. CDR3 residues: CASSLGTGAPYEQYF. In DNA, the CDR3 is TGTGCCAGCAGCTTGGGGACAGGGGCGCCCTACGAGCAGTACTTC.